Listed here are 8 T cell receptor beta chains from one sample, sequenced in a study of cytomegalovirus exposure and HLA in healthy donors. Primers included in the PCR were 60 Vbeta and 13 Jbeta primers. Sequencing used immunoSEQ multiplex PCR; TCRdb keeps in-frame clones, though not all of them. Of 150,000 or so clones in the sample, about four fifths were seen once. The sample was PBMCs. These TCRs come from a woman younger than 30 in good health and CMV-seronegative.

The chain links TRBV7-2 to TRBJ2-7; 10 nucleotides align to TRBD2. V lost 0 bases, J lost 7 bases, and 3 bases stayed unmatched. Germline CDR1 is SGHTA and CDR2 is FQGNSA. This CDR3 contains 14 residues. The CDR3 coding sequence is TGTGCCAGCAGCTTAGCGTTAGCGGGAGGAGAGCAGTACTTC. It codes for CASSLALAGGEQYF. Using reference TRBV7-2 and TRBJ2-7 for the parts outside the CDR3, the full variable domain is GAGVSQSPSNKVTEKGKDVELRCDPISGHTALYWYRQSLGQGLEFLIYFQGNSAPDKSGLPSDRFSAERTGGSVSTLTIQRTQQEDSAVYLCASSLALAGGEQYFGPGTRLTVT.

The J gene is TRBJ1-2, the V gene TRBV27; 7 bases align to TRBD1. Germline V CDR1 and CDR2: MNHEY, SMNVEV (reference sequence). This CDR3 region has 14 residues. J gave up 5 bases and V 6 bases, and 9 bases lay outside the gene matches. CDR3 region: CASRPTGALYGYTF. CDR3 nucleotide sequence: TGTGCCAGCAGGCCCACAGGGGCCTTATATGGCTACACCTTC.

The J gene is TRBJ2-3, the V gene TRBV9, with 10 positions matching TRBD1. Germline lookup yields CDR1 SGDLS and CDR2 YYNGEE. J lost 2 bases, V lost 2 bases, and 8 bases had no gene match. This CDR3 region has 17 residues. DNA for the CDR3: TGTGCCAGCAGCGTTCCAAGGGGACAGGGGATCACAGATACGCAGTATTTT. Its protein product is CASSVPRGQGITDTQYF.

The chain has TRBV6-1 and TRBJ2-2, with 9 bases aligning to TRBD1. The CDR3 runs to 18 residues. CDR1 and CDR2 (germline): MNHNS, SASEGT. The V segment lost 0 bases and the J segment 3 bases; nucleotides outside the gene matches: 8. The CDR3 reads CASSEAPPGQGYTGELFF. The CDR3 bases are TGTGCCAGCAGTGAAGCCCCCCCGGGACAGGGTTACACCGGGGAGCTGTTTTTT.

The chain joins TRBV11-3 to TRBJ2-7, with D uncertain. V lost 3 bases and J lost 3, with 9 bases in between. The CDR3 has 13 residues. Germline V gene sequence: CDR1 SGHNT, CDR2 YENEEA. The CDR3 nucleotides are TGTGCCAGCAGCTTTTCCCCCCTCTACGAGCAGTACTTC. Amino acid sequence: CASSFSPLYEQYF.

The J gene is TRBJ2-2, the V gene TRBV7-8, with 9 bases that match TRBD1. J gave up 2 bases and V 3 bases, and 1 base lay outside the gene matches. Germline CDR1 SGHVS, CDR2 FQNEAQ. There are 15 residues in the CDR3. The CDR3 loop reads CASSLDRGNTGELFF. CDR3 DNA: TGTGCCAGCAGCTTGGACAGGGGAAACACCGGGGAGCTGTTTTTT.

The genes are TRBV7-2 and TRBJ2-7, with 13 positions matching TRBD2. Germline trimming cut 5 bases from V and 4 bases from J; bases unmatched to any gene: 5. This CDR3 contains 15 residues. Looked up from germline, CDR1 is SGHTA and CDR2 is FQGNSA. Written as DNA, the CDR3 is TGTGCCAGCAGCCGGACTAGCGGGAGCGTGTACGAGCAGTACTTC. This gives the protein CASSRTSGSVYEQYF.

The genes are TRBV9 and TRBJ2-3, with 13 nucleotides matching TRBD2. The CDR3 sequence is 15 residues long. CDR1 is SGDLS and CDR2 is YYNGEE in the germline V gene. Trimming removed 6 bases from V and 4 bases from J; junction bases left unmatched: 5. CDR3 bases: TGTGCCAGCACCCGACTAGCGGGAGGACCAGATACGCAGTATTTT. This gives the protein CASTRLAGGPDTQYF.